This T cell receptor beta chain appears in the sequencing data of a study of T cells after yellow fever vaccination. In this sample, this clonotype turned up a few times. The antigen is unknown. Points from the study as a whole: Shared CD4/CD8 clonotypes were a small share, likely from convergent recombination.

The CDR3 runs to 13 residues. Germline V gene lookup returns CDR1 MRHNA and CDR2 SNTAGT. V was shortened by 2 bases and J by 6 bases, with 7 bases between the two germline ends. By 5'RACE template switching, TCR cDNA was produced, with a universal primer site and UMIs added in the process. TCRdb itself ran the 5' RACE reads through MiXCR, one entry per CDR3 protein. The sample consists of 150,000 to 200,000 distinct CDR3 sequences, more than 9.5% of them appearing once. The specimen comprised CD8+ T cells sorted from PBMCs, sampled 15 days after the yellow fever booster vaccination. The origin of this receptor is a man between 18 and 35 years old who received the YFV17D yellow fever vaccine. This chain connects TRBV6-4 to TRBJ2-2; possible D gene TRBD1, 6 bases. The CDR3: CASSDTGPGELFF. For the CDR3, the DNA is TGTGCCAGCAGTGACACAGGGCCCGGGGAGCTGTTTTTT.